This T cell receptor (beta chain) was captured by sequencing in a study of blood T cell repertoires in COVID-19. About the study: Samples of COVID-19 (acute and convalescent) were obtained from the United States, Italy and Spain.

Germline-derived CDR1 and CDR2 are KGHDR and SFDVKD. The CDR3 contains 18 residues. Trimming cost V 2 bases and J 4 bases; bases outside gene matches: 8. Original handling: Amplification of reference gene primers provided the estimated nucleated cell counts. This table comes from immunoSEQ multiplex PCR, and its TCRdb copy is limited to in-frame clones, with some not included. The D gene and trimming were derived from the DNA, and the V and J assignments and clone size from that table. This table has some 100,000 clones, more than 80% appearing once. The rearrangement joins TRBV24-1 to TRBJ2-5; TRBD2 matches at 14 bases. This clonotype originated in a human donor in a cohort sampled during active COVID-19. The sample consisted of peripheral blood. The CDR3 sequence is CATSDSRGGLAGAETQYF. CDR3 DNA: TGTGCCACCAGTGATTCCCGGGGGGGACTAGCGGGAGCAGAGACCCAGTACTTC.